This record looks at one T cell receptor (beta chain) sequence and its context. The CDR3 runs 16 residues. Germline V lookup: CDR1 SGHKS, CDR2 YYEKEE (reference sequence). V was clipped by 1 base and J by 0 bases, with 11 bases between them. The data were taken from a study of shared clonotypes between healthy human individuals. Repertoires were generated with immunoSEQ multiplex PCR, while TCRdb's copy carries only in-frame clones and drops some. Of roughly 1.5 million clones in the sample, 95% to 99% were seen once. The chain joins TRBV5-5 to TRBJ1-3; TRBD1 might be the D (5 bases). This clonotype was sampled from a young man in good health. The specimen was naive CD4+ T cells sorted from blood. The subset here: CD45RA+ positively selected. The CDR3 reads CASSLTGGSSGNTIYF. The DNA of the CDR3 is TGTGCCAGCAGCTTGACAGGCGGTAGCTCTGGAAACACCATATATTTT.